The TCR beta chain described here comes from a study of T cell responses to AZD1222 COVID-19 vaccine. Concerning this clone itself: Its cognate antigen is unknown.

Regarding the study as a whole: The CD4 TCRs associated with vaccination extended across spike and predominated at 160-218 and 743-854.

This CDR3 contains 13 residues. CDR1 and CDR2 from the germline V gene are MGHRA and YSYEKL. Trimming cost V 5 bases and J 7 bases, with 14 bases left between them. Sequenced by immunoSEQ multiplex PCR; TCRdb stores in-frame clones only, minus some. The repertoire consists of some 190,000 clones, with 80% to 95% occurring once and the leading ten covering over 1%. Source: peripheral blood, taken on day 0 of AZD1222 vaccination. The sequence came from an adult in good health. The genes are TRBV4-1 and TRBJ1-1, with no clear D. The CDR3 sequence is CASSNPTFSEAFF. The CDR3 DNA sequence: TGCGCCAGCAGCAATCCCACCTTTAGTGAAGCTTTCTTT.